This TCR beta chain was captured in a study of blood T cells in healthy people across ages. Every sample gave at least 6 micrograms of total RNA when it was extracted. The germline CDR1 and CDR2 sequences are MDHEN and SYDVKM. The CDR3 covers 15 residues. Trimming at V came to 3 bases and at J to 6 bases, leaving 8 bases not matched to a gene. Broader study findings: Aged donors had fewer naive CD4+ cells and lower diversity than long-lived donors.

On this clonotype itself: Its antigen is unknown.

Sample-barcoded 5' priming and a J-beta primer mix drove a second PCR of 7 to 11 cycles. The study obtained at least 3 million CDR3-containing paired-end reads from every sample. TCRdb passed the 5' RACE reads through MiXCR, listing each CDR3 protein once. The sample has about 1.5 million distinct CDR3 sequences; about 45% are singletons. This TCR came from a woman between 18 and 29 years old in good health. Material: blood. V usage is TRBV28 and J usage is TRBJ1-2; 9 bases match TRBD1. CDR3 nucleotides: TGTGCCAGCAGTTTGGGGACAGGGAGGAAGGATGGCTACACCTTC. This sequence encodes CASSLGTGRKDGYTF.